A selection of T cell receptor beta chains follows, all from one sample in a study of T cells in Graves' hyperthyroidism and ophthalmopathy. TCRdb ran MiXCR on the multiplex PCR reads and lists one entry per CDR3 protein. In the table there are a few hundred thousand distinct CDR3 sequences, approximately 17% of which are singletons. What was sequenced was blood. These TCRs come from an older woman with Graves' ophthalmopathy. CDR3s include the opening cysteine and the closing phenylalanine or tryptophan. A D gene is named only where the DNA matches it firmly. Clone size appears in some rows only: once, few, many, or a class for an expanded clone.

13	TRBV5-1	.	.	TRBJ2-5	CASSEPHGETQYF	TGCGCCAGCAGCGAACCACACGGAGAGACCCAGTACTTC
12	TRBV3-1	many	.	TRBJ2-5	CASSLPGSTIYF	TGTGCCAGCAGCCTACCGGGATCTACAATATACTTC
12	TRBV6-2/TRBV6-3	many	.	TRBJ2-1	CASSYSRSSQFF	TGTGCCAGCAGTTACTCGAGATCCAGTCAGTTCTTC
13	TRBV18	.	.	TRBJ1-4	CASSARTNEKLFF	TGTGCCAGCAGCGCCCGCACTAATGAAAAACTGTTTTTT
16	TRBV7-2	many	.	TRBJ2-2	CASSLYVGASSRELFF	TGTGCCAGCAGCTTATACGTGGGAGCTTCCTCGCGGGAGCTGTTTTTT
14	TRBV9	.	.	TRBJ1-6	CASSRDPGNSPLHF	TGTGCCAGCAGCAGAGACCCGGGTAATTCACCCCTCCACTTT
16	TRBV12-3/TRBV12-4	many	TRBD1	TRBJ1-2	CASRRWDRGIEAGYTF	TGTGCCAGCAGACGCTGGGACAGGGGTATAGAGGCTGGCTACACCTTC
14	TRBV7-2	many	.	TRBJ1-2	CASSLDGSIDGYTF	TGTGCCAGCAGCTTAGACGGGAGTATTGATGGCTACACCTTC
15	TRBV6-6	many	TRBD1	TRBJ2-7	CASSYSGTDYYEQYF	TGTGCCAGCAGTTACTCTGGGACAGACTACTACGAGCAGTACTTC
16	TRBV28	many	TRBD2	TRBJ2-1	CASSFPTSGGGNEQFF	TGTGCCAGCAGTTTCCCGACTAGTGGGGGGGGGAATGAGCAGTTCTTC
18	TRBV12-3/TRBV12-4	few	TRBD2	TRBJ2-1	CASSFGTSGIFPRNEQFF	TGTGCCAGCAGTTTTGGGACTAGCGGGATCTTTCCCCGGAATGAGCAGTTCTTC
14	TRBV7-9	many	TRBD1	TRBJ1-2	CASSLEDRDRGYTF	TGTGCCAGCAGCTTAGAGGACAGGGATCGTGGCTACACCTTC